This entry is about one TCR beta chain. Repertoires were generated with immunoSEQ multiplex PCR, while TCRdb's copy carries only in-frame clones and drops some. The sample holds approximately 50,000 clones, approximately 95% seen once. The data were taken from a study of T cell changes during pregnancy in multiple sclerosis. CDR3 length: 16 residues. Trimming removed 1 base from V and 5 bases from J, with 15 bases in between. Germline V gene lookup returns CDR1 KGHSH and CDR2 LQKENI. This specimen consisted of CD4+ T cells from peripheral blood mononuclear cells, obtained in the third trimester of pregnancy. The receptor was derived from a female donor with multiple sclerosis, enrolled in a pregnancy study. This chain links TRBV18 with TRBJ2-1, with D possibly being TRBD1 (5 bases). CDR3 DNA: TGTGCCAGCTCACCACGAGCCCGGACACCCGACAATGAGCAGTTCTTC. Residues: CASSPRARTPDNEQFF.